Presented here are 24 T cell receptor beta chains from one specimen sequenced in a study of human T cells and chemical hapten exposure. TCRdb fed the RACE reads into MiXCR, producing one record per CDR3 protein. The table records some 74,000 distinct CDR3 sequences, roughly 13% of them present only once. Indicated time point: patch test 3, about 24 weeks after DPC sensitization. Noted treatment: therapeutic diphenylcyclopropenone sensitization with weekly scalp DPC. The sample here was whole blood, taken in connection with sensitization to the hapten diphenylcyclopropenone (DPC). The receptors stem from a woman aged 50 to 60 with alopecia areata. Some clones in this sample may be carry-over from other donors' samples.

This clonotype appeared once. The chain uses TRBV7-9 and TRBJ2-2, with TRBD2 identical over 9 bases. The CDR3 covers 15 residues. Germline V gives CDR1 SEHNR, CDR2 FQNEAQ (reference sequence). V lost 3 bases and J lost 6; bases outside the gene matches: 5. Here the CDR3 DNA reads TGTGCCAGCAGCTTCCTAGCGGGATCCCCCGGGGAGCTGTTTTTT. This sequence encodes CASSFLAGSPGELFF.

V usage is TRBV29-1 and J usage is TRBJ2-7; TRBD2 might be the D (5 bases). Looked up from germline, CDR1 is SQVTM and CDR2 is ANQGSEA. The CDR3 runs 11 residues. The V end lost 1 base, the J end lost 5 bases, and 6 bases lay between the germline ends. CDR3 protein: CSVEGGNEQYF. The CDR3 DNA reads as TGCAGCGTTGAAGGAGGGAACGAGCAGTACTTC.

This chain links TRBV7-2 with TRBJ2-3; 16 bases agree with TRBD2. Germline loops: CDR1 SGHTA, CDR2 FQGNSA. V lost 4 bases, J lost 6 bases, and 4 bases stayed unmatched. CDR3 length: 16 amino acids. The CDR3, as DNA: TGTGCCAGCAGCTCGGGACTAGCGGGAGGGCCGGATACGCAGTATTTT. Translating it yields CASSSGLAGGPDTQYF.

This chain joins TRBV27 and TRBJ1-1; D gene ambiguous. Trimming left V 8 bases short and J 1 base short, with 14 bases between. The CDR3 extends over 14 amino acids. CDR1 MNHEY and CDR2 SMNVEV come from the germline V gene (reference sequence). CDR3 residues: CASSRWGQNTEAFF. CDR3 sequence (DNA): TGTGCCAGCTCCCGATGGGGTCAGAACACTGAAGCTTTCTTT.

The sample holds many counts of this clonotype. This chain connects TRBV7-3 to TRBJ2-1, with 8 bases lining up with TRBD2. The CDR3 is 20 residues long. Losses at the gene ends were 4 bases for V and 7 bases for J; bases not matched to a gene: 24. Germline loops: CDR1 SGHTA, CDR2 FQGTGA. The CDR3 loop reads CASSSRGGQVGRANMNEQFF. DNA for the CDR3: TGTGCCAGCAGCTCCCGGGGAGGGCAGGTCGGGAGGGCCAATATGAATGAGCAGTTCTTC.

This clonotype came up a few times. V is TRBV6-5 and J is TRBJ1-5; 7 nucleotides align to TRBD1. From germline, CDR1 is MNHEY and CDR2 SVGAGI. The CDR3 contains 16 residues. V was clipped by 6 bases and J by 2 bases; unmatched bases: 10. CDR3 sequence (DNA): TGTGCCAGCAGGGAGGGGGCCTGGATGGGCAATCAGCCCCAGCATTTT. This translates into CASREGAWMGNQPQHF.

This clonotype was picked up many times. The rearrangement joins TRBV14 to TRBJ1-1; 7 positions agree with TRBD1. The CDR3 runs 14 residues. Germline CDR1 and CDR2: SGHDN and FVKESK. V lost 4 bases to trimming and J lost 7 bases; unmatched junction nucleotides: 9. The CDR3 DNA follows: TGTGCCAGCAGCCTGACAGGGTGGGGGAATGAAGCTTTCTTT. It yields the protein CASSLTGWGNEAFF.

The V call is TRBV7-2, the J call TRBJ2-2; D perhaps matches TRBD2 (6 bases). The V end lost 2 bases, the J end lost 4 bases, and 8 bases lay between the germline ends. Germline assignment: CDR1 SGHTA and CDR2 FQGNSA. This CDR3 contains 14 residues. The CDR3 region is CASSLPGGTGELFF. CDR3 coding DNA: TGTGCCAGCAGCTTACCCGGGGGCACCGGGGAGCTGTTTTTT.

V usage is TRBV29-1 and J usage is TRBJ2-1, with TRBD2 identical over 9 bases. Germline V CDR1 and CDR2: SQVTM, ANQGSEA. V dropped 6 bases and J dropped 0; count of bases not matched to a gene: 9. CDR3 length: 16 amino acids. The CDR3 bases are TGCAGCGTGGTAGGACTAGCGTTGAGCTCCTACAATGAGCAGTTCTTC. Protein product: CSVVGLALSSYNEQFF.

V is TRBV2 and J is TRBJ2-3; D gene uncertain. Germline V lookup: CDR1 SNHLY, CDR2 FYNNEI. With 6 bases removed from V and 0 bases from J, the gap between germline ends came to 7 bases. The CDR3 runs to 13 residues. CDR3 protein: CASRSTSTDTQYF. The CDR3 nucleotides are TGTGCCAGCAGGTCAACTAGCACAGATACGCAGTATTTT.

A few counts support this clonotype. The V gene is TRBV7-8, the J gene TRBJ1-3, with D perhaps TRBD1 (6 bases). This CDR3 contains 16 residues. Per the germline V gene, CDR1 is SGHVS and CDR2 is FQNEAQ. Deletions cut 4 bases from V and 1 base from J, with 14 bases between. This chain's CDR3 is CASSYSGQFSGNTIYF. The CDR3 coding sequence is TGTGCCAGCAGCTACTCCGGACAGTTTTCTGGAAACACCATATATTTT.

This clonotype was counted at least ten times. This rearrangement joins TRBV7-9 to TRBJ1-2; D unclear. V shed 2 bases and J shed 7 bases, with 17 bases lying between them. Germline CDR1 SEHNR, CDR2 FQNEAQ (reference sequence). This CDR3 contains 15 residues. CDR3 nucleotide sequence: TGTGCCAGCAGCTTACCAAGTCCTACGCCCAGTGGCTACACCTTC. It yields the protein CASSLPSPTPSGYTF.

The DNA for the CDR3 is TGCAGTGCTACCTCGGGACAGGGGTCCGGGGAGCTGTTTTTT. This gives the protein CSATSGQGSGELFF. The rearrangement joins TRBV20-1 to TRBJ2-2, with 10 bases identical to TRBD1. The CDR3 consists of 14 residues. Looked up from germline, CDR1 is DFQATT and CDR2 is SNEGSKA (reference sequence). Losses at the gene ends were 4 bases for V and 6 bases for J; bases not matched to a gene: 5.

This clonotype was found many times. This chain joins TRBV11-2 and TRBJ1-1, with 9 bases matching TRBD1. CDR3 size: 16 residues. Trimming removed 4 bases from V and 2 bases from J; junction bases left unmatched: 8. Germline lookup yields CDR1 SGHAT and CDR2 FQNNGV. As DNA, the CDR3 is TGTGCCAGCAGCTCAAAACAGGGGGCCCGTAACACTGAAGCTTTCTTT. Protein: CASSSKQGARNTEAFF.

This clonotype is a singleton in its sample. J is TRBJ1-1 and V is TRBV6-1; D might be TRBD1 (5 bases). V was trimmed by 3 bases and J by 4 bases, leaving 12 bases between them. The CDR3 contains 14 residues. Germline V lookup: CDR1 MNHNS, CDR2 SASEGT. The CDR3 protein is CASSDEGYSTEAFF. The CDR3 bases are TGTGCCAGCAGTGATGAGGGGTATAGCACTGAAGCTTTCTTT.

This sequence joins TRBV20-1 and TRBJ1-1; D is undetermined. This CDR3 contains 13 residues. Germline lookup yields CDR1 DFQATT and CDR2 SNEGSKA (reference sequence). Trimming took off 5 bases at V and 4 bases at J, with 14 bases between the two ends. CDR3: CSAPGTTGTEAFF. The CDR3 DNA reads TGCAGTGCTCCTGGCACGACTGGCACTGAAGCTTTCTTT.

A few counts support this clonotype. The chain combines TRBV3-1 with TRBJ2-7; D is undetermined. This CDR3 contains 12 residues. Trimming took 5 bases from V and 3 from J, leaving 8 bases between them. Germline values: CDR1 LGHDT, CDR2 YNNKEL (reference sequence). The CDR3: CASSNSLYEQYF. The CDR3 nucleotides read TGTGCCAGCAGCAATTCCCTCTACGAGCAGTACTTC.

V is TRBV4-2 and J is TRBJ1-3; no reliable D call. CDR3 length equals 16 residues. Trimming removed 1 base at V and 0 bases at J, with 10 bases between. In germline, CDR1 is LGHNA, CDR2 YNFKEQ. This chain's CDR3 is CASSQGELGSGNTIYF. CDR3 coding DNA: TGTGCCAGCAGCCAAGGGGAATTAGGCTCTGGAAACACCATATATTTT.

This clonotype was picked up many times. V gene TRBV5-5 combines with J gene TRBJ2-7; weak D call: TRBD2 (6 bases). Germline loops: CDR1 SGHKS, CDR2 YYEKEE (reference sequence). The CDR3 has 13 amino acids. V lost 6 bases, J lost 3 bases, and 13 bases lay in between. CDR3 protein: CASTDPRGYEQYF. The CDR3 DNA sequence: TGTGCCAGCACTGATCCGCGGGGCTACGAGCAGTACTTC.

The chain employs TRBV10-3 and TRBJ2-3; D possibly corresponds to TRBD1 (5 bases). Between the trimmed V and J ends, which lost 5 bases and 5 bases, there was a span of 14 bases. Germline CDR1 is ENHRY and CDR2 is SYGVKD. The CDR3 runs 14 residues. CDR3 nucleotides: TGTGCCATCAGTAGACAGCCCGCCGGAGATACGCAGTATTTT. Translation: CAISRQPAGDTQYF.

This clonotype was seen more than once but under ten times. The chain recombines TRBV2 with TRBJ1-1; D is unclear. The germline V and J ends were trimmed by 7 bases and 5 bases, with 14 bases remaining between them. Germline lookup yields CDR1 SNHLY and CDR2 FYNNEI. This CDR3 is 13 amino acids long. This chain's CDR3 is CASTRDLGTEAFF. For the CDR3, the DNA is TGTGCCAGCACTCGGGATTTGGGTACTGAAGCTTTCTTT. Full variable domain (outside the CDR3, taken from reference TRBV2 and TRBJ1-1): EPEVTQTPSHQVTQMGQEVILRCVPISNHLYFYWYRQILGQKVEFLVSFYNNEISEKSEIFDDQFSVERPDGSNFTLKIRSTKLEDSAMYFCASTRDLGTEAFFGQGTRLTVV.

In its sample, this clonotype was seen many times. This sequence joins TRBV7-8 and TRBJ2-5; the D is unclear. CDR3 size: 13 residues. Germline values: CDR1 SGHVS, CDR2 FQNEAQ. Trimming took off 5 bases at V and 7 bases at J, with 14 bases between the two ends. CDR3 sequence: CASSLMKAGTQYF. CDR3 sequence (DNA): TGTGCCAGCAGCCTAATGAAGGCCGGGACCCAGTACTTC.

V gene TRBV12-3 or TRBV12-4 combines with J gene TRBJ2-7, with D possibly being TRBD2 (6 bases). The CDR3 length is 14 residues. Between the trimmed V and J ends, which lost 1 base and 2 bases, there was a span of 9 bases. Here the CDR3 DNA reads TGTGCCAGCAGTTTAGGGCTAGCGCCCTACGAGCAGTACTTC. Encoded protein: CASSLGLAPYEQYF.

This clonotype was observed a few times. The J gene is TRBJ1-1, the V gene TRBV3-1; TRBD1 aligns across 7 bases. Germline trimming cut 6 bases from V and 2 bases from J; bases unmatched to any gene: 6. CDR1 LGHDT and CDR2 YNNKEL come from the germline V gene (reference sequence). This CDR3 has 14 residues. The CDR3, as DNA: TGTGCCAGCAGTCATAGACAGGGCAACACTGAAGCTTTCTTT. It specifies CASSHRQGNTEAFF.